The text below deals with one T cell receptor (beta chain). As yet, its antigen is unknown. The V gene's germline CDR1 is MGHRA and CDR2 YSYEKL. V dropped 0 bases and J dropped 5 bases, with 13 bases sitting between them. The CDR3 totals 15 residues. The data derive from a study of hypomethylating agent response in myelodysplastic syndrome. The study's findings and limits: Richness, rarefaction diversity and clonality did not change significantly after hypomethylating treatment.

Here immunoSEQ multiplex PCR was the method, and the copy in TCRdb shows in-frame clones only, minus some. The sample contains several thousand clones, roughly four fifths of which appear only once. Sequenced here: bone marrow, sampled before or after starting hypomethylating agent treatment for myelodysplastic syndrome (not recorded which). This receptor was obtained from a human donor with myelodysplastic syndrome. The chain combines TRBV4-1 with TRBJ1-2, with D possibly TRBD1 on 5 matching bases. Here the CDR3 reads CASSQEVAGKYGYTF. In nucleotides, the CDR3 is TGCGCCAGCAGCCAAGAGGTCGCAGGGAAGTATGGCTACACCTTC.